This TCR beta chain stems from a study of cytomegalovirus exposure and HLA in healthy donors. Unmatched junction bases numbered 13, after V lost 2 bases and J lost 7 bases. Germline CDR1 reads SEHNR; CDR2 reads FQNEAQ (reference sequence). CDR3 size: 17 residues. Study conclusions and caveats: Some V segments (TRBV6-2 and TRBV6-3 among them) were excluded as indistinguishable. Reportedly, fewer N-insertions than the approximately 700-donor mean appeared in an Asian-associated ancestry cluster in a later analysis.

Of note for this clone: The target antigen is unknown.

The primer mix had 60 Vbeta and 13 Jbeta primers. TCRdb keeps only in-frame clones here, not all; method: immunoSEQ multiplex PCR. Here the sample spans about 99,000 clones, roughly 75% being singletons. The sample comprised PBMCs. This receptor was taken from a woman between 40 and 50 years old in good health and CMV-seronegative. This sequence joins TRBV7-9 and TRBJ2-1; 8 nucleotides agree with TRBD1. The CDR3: CASSLWTLGTGGNEQFF. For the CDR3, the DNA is TGTGCCAGCAGCTTATGGACCCTCGGGACAGGAGGGAATGAGCAGTTCTTC.